Reported below is one TCR beta chain. This clonotype was detected many times. Which antigen it targets is not known. No quality values exist for individual bases; no much larger clone is one base distant. Moderately to severely active disease, a Clinical Activity Score of at least 3, a NOSPECS grade of at least 4, and a duration under 3 months were present in ophthalmopathy patients. The study excluded patients with uncontrolled infections, other autoimmune diseases, pregnancy or lactation. Diagnoses were based on clinical symptoms, serum thyroxine and TRAb, thyroid ultrasound and orbital computed tomography. Ficoll-Paque density gradient centrifugation was used to isolate PBMCs from 10 ml of fresh peripheral blood. Total RNA was extracted with Trizol reagent, and quality was checked on an Agilent 2100 Bioanalyzer. Amplification of TCR beta CDR3 regions was carried out from RNA transcripts. A first-round RT-PCR of the TCR CDR3 used the HTBI primer set with the Qiagen OneStep RT-PCR kit. A second multiplex PCR round built the libraries, followed by size selection and purification. Libraries were sequenced paired-end with 100 bp reads on an Illumina HiSeq2000. Turning to the authors' computational methods: SOAPnuke was used to process the raw data, removing reads that contained adapters or uncalled bases, had a mean Phred below 15, or lacked an exact match to the constant primer or identifier. High-quality paired reads were merged with COPE v1.2.5, and unique nucleotide sequences were defined as clonotypes. MiTCR v1.1 was used to align clonotypes to the IMGT TRBV, TRBD and TRBJ reference segments. The analysis was restricted to V-J combinations with a frequency above 0.0001, which together covered about 99% of the repertoires. A TCS score was defined as the ratio between F50 (clonal expansion) and ExV (chaos), using BLOSUM62-based TCRdist between CDR3 peptides within each V-J. Welch's t-statistics and random forest reduced roughly 530 V-J features to 13, which were used in a naive Bayes classifier (R e1071). The public sequencing data were trimmed at Q25 with fastp and processed into clonotypes with MiXCR by TCRdb, which kept only in-frame beta chains. Rows are combined by CDR3 protein, so each entry shows the most common genes and DNA. The V and J calls were not made by the authors but by TCRdb's processing. The sample table lists hundreds of thousands of distinct CDR3 sequences, approximately 15% of them with a count of one. Together, the top ten hold approximately 12% of the sample.

This entry belongs to a study of T cells in Graves' hyperthyroidism and ophthalmopathy (dated by TCRdb to between 2017 and 2020). Describing the broader study: Peripheral blood was sampled at the time of initial diagnosis, prior to any treatment. The 90 to 100 discovery patients were randomly split 7:3 into training and test sets. The study also compared thyroid tissue and blood T-cell repertoires from a handful of Graves' hyperthyroidism patients. After blood sampling, hyperthyroidism patients were treated with methimazole at a starting dose of 30 mg daily, and ophthalmopathy patients were treated with high-dose intravenous methylprednisolone. The paper describes TCR Vbeta CDR3 sequencing of 120 to 150 peripheral blood samples, made up of some 40 ophthalmopathy patients, roughly 72 hyperthyroidism patients and 17 progressor patients. Prospective prediction of ophthalmopathy was tested in an independent validation cohort of about 19 hyperthyroidism patients and some 17 patients who later progressed to ophthalmopathy. To identify distinguishing TCR V-J signatures, a discovery cohort of around 100 patients was used, comprising 40 to 45 with Graves' ophthalmopathy and roughly 60 with stable Graves' hyperthyroidism. The investigation overall reported the following: During validation, the model predicted progression to ophthalmopathy a median of roughly six months ahead of onset, with 60% to 71% sensitivity and about 72% specificity. No statistical method was used to fix the sample size in advance, and group allocation was not hidden from the investigators. Ophthalmopathy was separated from stable hyperthyroidism by a 13 V-J signature model, with around 88% sensitivity and around 81% specificity obtained in cross-validation and 80%/75% obtained in testing. Blood samples also contained most of the expanded thyroid clonotypes (frequency above 0.001), which suggests that blood repertoires may reflect thyroid immune responses.

There are 13 amino acids in the CDR3, from cysteine to phenylalanine inclusive. Of the read, only the CDR3 DNA is kept; its 39 bases are in frame from base 1. V is cut back by 4 bases and J by 5 bases, with 7 bases in the junction unmatched. CDR1 SQVTM and CDR2 ANQGSEA were looked up in the germline V gene. The rearranged segments are TRBV29-1 and TRBJ1-2; the junction holds 7 bases that match TRBD1. Specimen: blood. This receptor was obtained from a woman between 45 and 65 years old with Graves' ophthalmopathy. The CDR3 here reads CSVVSGTDYGYTF. The DNA sequence reads TGCAGCGTTGTGTCCGGGACAGATTATGGCTACACCTTC.